This TCR beta chain was captured by sequencing in a study of blood T cell repertoires in COVID-19. Across the whole study: T cells, B-cell-depleted T cells, or PBMCs supplied cDNA or gDNA.

Source study methods: Amplification of reference gene primers was used by the study to estimate nucleated cell counts. The table came from immunoSEQ multiplex PCR; TCRdb's copy has only in-frame clones and leaves some out. V, J and clone size are taken as reported in that table, and D and trimming were inferred from the DNA itself. The data show more than 30,000 clones, with roughly 91% seen just once and more than 13% held by the top ten. Losses at the gene ends were 6 bases for V and 7 bases for J; bases not matched to a gene: 12. CDR1 and CDR2 (germline): MNHNY, SVGAGI (reference sequence). There are 16 residues in the CDR3.

This sequence joins TRBV6-6 and TRBJ1-5; 10 nucleotides line up with TRBD1. This TCR came from a man in his 60s with active COVID-19. Sequencing was performed on peripheral blood. For the CDR3, the DNA is TGTGCCAGCAGCTCCGGGACAGGGGTGGGAATGCAGCCCCAGCATTTT. Translating it yields CASSSGTGVGMQPQHF.